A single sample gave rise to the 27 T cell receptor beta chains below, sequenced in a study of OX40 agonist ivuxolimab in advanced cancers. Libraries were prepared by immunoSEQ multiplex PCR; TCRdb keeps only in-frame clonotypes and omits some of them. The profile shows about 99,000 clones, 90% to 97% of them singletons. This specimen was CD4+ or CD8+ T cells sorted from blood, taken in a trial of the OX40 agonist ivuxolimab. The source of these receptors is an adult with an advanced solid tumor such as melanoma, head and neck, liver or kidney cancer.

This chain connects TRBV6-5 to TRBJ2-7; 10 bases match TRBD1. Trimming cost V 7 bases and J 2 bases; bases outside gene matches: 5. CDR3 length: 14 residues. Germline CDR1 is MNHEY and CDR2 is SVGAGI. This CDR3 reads CASKTGGAAYEQYF. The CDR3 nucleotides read TGTGCCAGCAAGACAGGGGGCGCGGCCTACGAGCAGTACTTC.

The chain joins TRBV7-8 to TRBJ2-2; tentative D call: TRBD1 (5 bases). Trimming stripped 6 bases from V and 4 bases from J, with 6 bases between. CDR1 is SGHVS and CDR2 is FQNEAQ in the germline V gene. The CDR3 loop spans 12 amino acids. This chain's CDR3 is CASRGRTGELFF. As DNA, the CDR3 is TGTGCCAGCAGGGGGCGCACCGGGGAGCTGTTTTTT.

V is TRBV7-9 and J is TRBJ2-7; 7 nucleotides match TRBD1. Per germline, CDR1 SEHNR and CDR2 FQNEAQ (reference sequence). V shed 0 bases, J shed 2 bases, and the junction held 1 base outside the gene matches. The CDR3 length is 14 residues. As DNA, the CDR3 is TGTGCCAGCAGCTTAGCAGGGACAGCCTACGAGCAGTACTTC. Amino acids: CASSLAGTAYEQYF.

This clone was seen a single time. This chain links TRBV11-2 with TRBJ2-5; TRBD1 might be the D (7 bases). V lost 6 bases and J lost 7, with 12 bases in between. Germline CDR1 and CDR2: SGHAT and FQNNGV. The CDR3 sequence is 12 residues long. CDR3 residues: CASREGAWTQYF. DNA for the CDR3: TGTGCCAGCAGGGAGGGGGCGTGGACCCAGTACTTC.

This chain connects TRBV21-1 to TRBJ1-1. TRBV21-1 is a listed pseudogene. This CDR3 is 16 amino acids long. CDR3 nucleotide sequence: TGTGCCAGCAGCTTGTGTTTAGCTACACAACGCACTGAAGCTTTCTTT. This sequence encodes CASSLCLATQRTEAFF.

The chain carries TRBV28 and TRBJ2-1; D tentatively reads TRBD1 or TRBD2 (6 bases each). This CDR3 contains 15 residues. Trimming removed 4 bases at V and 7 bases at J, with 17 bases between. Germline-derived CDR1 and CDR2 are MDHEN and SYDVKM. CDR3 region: CASSYEGGAGNEQFF. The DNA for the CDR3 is TGTGCCAGCAGTTACGAGGGGGGCGCAGGGAATGAGCAGTTCTTC.

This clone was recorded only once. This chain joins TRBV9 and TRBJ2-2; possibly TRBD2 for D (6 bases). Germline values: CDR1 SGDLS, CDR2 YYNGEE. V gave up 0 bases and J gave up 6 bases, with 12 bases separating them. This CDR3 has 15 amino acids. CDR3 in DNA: TGTGCCAGCAGCGTAGCTGGGCTAGCGTCCGGGGAGCTGTTTTTT. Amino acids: CASSVAGLASGELFF.

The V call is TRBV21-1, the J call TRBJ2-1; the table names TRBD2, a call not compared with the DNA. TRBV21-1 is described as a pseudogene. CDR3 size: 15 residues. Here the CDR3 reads CASRKGGSSYNEQFF. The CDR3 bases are TGTGCCAGCAGGAAAGGAGGGAGCTCCTACAATGAGCAGTTCTTC.

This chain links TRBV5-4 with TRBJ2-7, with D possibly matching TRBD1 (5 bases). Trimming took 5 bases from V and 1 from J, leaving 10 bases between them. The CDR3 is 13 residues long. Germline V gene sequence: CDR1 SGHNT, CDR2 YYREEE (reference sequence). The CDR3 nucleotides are TGTGCCAGCAGTTGGGGCCAGTCCTACGAGCAGTACTTC. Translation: CASSWGQSYEQYF.

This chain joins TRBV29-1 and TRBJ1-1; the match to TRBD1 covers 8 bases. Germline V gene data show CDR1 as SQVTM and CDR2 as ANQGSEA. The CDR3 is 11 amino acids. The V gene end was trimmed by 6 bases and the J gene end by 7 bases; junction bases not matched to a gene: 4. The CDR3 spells CSVHGQGEAFF. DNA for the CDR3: TGCAGCGTACACGGACAGGGTGAAGCTTTCTTT.

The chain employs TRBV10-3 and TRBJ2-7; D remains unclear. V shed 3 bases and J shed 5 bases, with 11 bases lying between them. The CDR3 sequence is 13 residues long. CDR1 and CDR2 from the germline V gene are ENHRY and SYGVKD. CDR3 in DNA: TGTGCCATCAGTGAAGTTGTGGGGAACGAGCAGTACTTC. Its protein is CAISEVVGNEQYF.

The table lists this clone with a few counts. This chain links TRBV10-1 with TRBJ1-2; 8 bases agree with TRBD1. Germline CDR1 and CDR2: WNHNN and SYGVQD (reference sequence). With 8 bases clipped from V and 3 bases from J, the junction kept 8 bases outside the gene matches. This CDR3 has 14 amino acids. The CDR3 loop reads CASSSGTGDYGYTF. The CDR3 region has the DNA TGCGCCAGCTCCTCCGGGACAGGCGACTATGGCTACACCTTC.

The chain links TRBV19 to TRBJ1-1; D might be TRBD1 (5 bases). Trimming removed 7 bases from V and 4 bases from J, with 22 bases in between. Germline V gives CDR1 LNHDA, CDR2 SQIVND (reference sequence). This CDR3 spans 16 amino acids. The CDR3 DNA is TGTGCCAGTACCAATATTGCTGGGGGAATACGCACTGAAGCTTTCTTT. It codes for CASTNIAGGIRTEAFF.

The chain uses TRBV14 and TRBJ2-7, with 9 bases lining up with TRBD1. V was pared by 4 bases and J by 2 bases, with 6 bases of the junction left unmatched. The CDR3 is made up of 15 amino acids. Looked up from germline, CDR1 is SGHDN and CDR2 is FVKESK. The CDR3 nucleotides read TGTGCCAGCAGCCCCCGGACAGGGGCAACCTACGAGCAGTACTTC. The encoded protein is CASSPRTGATYEQYF.

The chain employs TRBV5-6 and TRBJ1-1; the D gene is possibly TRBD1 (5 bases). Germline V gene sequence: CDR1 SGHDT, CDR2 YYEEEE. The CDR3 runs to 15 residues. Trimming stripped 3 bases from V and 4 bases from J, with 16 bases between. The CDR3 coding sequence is TGTGCCAGCAGCTCTTGGGGGACGGAGGGCACTGAAGCTTTCTTT. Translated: CASSSWGTEGTEAFF.

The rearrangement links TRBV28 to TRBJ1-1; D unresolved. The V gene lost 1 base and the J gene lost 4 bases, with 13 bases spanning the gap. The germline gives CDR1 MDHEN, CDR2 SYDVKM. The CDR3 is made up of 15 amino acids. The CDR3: CASSLFDLGPTEAFF. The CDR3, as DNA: TGTGCCAGCAGTTTATTCGATTTAGGGCCCACTGAAGCTTTCTTT.

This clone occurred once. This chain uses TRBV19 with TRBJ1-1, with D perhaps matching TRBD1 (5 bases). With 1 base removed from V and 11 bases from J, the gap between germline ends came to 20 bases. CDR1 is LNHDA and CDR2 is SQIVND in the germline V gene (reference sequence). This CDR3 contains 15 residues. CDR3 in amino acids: CASSIGAGPNSPAFF. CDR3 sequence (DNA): TGTGCCAGTAGTATAGGGGCAGGGCCTAATTCCCCGGCTTTCTTT.

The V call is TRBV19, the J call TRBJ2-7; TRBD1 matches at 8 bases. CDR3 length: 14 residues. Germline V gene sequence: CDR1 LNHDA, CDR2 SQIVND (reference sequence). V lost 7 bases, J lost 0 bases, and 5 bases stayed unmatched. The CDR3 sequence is CASKGTGGSYEQYF. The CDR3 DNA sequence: TGTGCCAGTAAGGGGACAGGCGGCTCCTACGAGCAGTACTTC.

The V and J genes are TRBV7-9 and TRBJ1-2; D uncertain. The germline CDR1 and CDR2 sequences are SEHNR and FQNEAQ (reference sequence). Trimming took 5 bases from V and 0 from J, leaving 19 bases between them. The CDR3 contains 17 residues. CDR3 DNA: TGTGCCAGCAGCCACCCTCGGCGGGCAGCCTCTAACTATGGCTACACCTTC. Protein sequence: CASSHPRRAASNYGYTF.

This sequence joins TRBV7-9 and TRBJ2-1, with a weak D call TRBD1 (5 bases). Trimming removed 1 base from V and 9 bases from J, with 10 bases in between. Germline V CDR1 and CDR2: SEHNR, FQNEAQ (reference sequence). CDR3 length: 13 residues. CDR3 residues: CASSLEQGGEQFF. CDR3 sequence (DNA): TGTGCCAGCAGCTTAGAGCAGGGCGGTGAGCAGTTCTTC.

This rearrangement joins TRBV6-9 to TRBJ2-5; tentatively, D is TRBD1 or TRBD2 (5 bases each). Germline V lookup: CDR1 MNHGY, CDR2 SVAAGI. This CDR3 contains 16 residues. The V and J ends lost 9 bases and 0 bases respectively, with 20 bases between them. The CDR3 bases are TGTGCCAGGAGGTGGGAGCAGGGCCCGTACCAAGAGACCCAGTACTTC. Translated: CARRWEQGPYQETQYF.

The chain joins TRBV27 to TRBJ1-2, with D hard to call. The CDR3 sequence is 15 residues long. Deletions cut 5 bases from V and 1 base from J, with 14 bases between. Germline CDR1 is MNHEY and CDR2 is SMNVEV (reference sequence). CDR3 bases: TGTGCCAGCAGTCCCCGGGAAGCGCGTAACTATGGCTACACCTTC. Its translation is CASSPREARNYGYTF.

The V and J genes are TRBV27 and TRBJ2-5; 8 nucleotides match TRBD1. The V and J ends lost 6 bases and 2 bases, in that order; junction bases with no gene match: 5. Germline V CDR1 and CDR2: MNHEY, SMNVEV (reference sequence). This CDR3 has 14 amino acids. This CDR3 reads CASSKQGEQETQYF. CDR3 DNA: TGTGCCAGCAGCAAACAGGGGGAACAAGAGACCCAGTACTTC.

Here the CDR3 reads CASSLTDSVTEAFF. For the CDR3, the DNA is TGTGCCAGCAGCTTAACTGATTCGGTGACTGAAGCTTTCTTT. The chain carries TRBV7-3 and TRBJ1-1; D is uncertain. Germline V CDR1 and CDR2: SGHTA, FQGTGA. Deletions cut 0 bases from V and 5 bases from J, with 10 bases between. The CDR3 totals 14 residues.

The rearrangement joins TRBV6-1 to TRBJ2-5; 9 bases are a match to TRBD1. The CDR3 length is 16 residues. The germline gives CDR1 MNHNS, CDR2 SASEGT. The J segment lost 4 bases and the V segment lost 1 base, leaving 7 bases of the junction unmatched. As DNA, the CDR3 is TGTGCCAGCAGTGAAGGGGGGACAGGGACGGGAGAGACCCAGTACTTC. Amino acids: CASSEGGTGTGETQYF.

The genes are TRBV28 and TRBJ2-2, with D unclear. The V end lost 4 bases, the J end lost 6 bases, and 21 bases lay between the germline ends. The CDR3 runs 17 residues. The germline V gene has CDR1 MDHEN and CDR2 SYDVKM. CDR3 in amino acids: CASSSPPGLGPPGELFF. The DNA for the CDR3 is TGTGCCAGCAGTTCCCCCCCAGGTTTAGGCCCCCCCGGGGAGCTGTTTTTT.

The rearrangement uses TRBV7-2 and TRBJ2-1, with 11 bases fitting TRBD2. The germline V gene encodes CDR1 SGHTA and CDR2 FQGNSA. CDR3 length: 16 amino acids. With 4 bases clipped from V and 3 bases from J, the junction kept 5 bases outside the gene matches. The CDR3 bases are TGTGCCAGCAGCTCCCCGCTAGCGGGAGGCTACAATGAGCAGTTCTTC. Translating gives CASSSPLAGGYNEQFF.